This TCR beta chain was sequenced during a study of T-cell reconstitution after alpha-beta-depleted transplantation in children. Unique molecular identifiers were built into the TCRbeta library. TCRdb recomputed calls from the PCR reads with MiXCR, one row per CDR3 protein. The profile shows approximately 490,000 distinct CDR3 sequences, 9.5% to 15% of them singletons. CDR1 and CDR2 from the germline V gene are MNHNS and SASEGT. The CDR3 has 15 amino acids. J gave up 4 bases and V 1 base, and 5 bases lay outside the gene matches. The V gene is TRBV6-1, the J gene TRBJ2-7, with TRBD1 identical over 9 bases. This receptor was obtained from a human donor who donated a stem cell graft to a child with combined immunodeficiency. Sample: PBMCs from the stem cell graft donor, taken from the stem cell graft. The CDR3 sequence is CASSEGGQGLYEQYF. For the CDR3, the DNA is TGTGCCAGCAGTGAAGGAGGACAGGGGTTGTACGAGCAGTACTTC.